The entry below gives a single TCR beta chain sequence along with its context. Vbeta (60) and Jbeta (13) primers were used in the PCR. Only in-frame clones appear in the TCRdb table, and some are missing; sequencing was by immunoSEQ multiplex PCR. Recorded for this sample: some 71,000 clones. This specimen belongs to a study of cytomegalovirus exposure and HLA in healthy donors. Input material: PBMCs. The sequence was obtained from a woman aged 25 to 39 in good health and CMV-seronegative.

CDR3 nucleotides: TGTGCCTGGAGTGTTCTCCAGGGGGATCAGCCCCAGCATTTT. It encodes CAWSVLQGDQPQHF. The V call is TRBV30, the J call TRBJ1-5; 7 nucleotides align to TRBD1. CDR1 is GTSNPN and CDR2 is SVGIG in the germline V gene (reference sequence). V lost 0 bases to trimming and J lost 5 bases; unmatched junction nucleotides: 4. The CDR3 has 14 amino acids.